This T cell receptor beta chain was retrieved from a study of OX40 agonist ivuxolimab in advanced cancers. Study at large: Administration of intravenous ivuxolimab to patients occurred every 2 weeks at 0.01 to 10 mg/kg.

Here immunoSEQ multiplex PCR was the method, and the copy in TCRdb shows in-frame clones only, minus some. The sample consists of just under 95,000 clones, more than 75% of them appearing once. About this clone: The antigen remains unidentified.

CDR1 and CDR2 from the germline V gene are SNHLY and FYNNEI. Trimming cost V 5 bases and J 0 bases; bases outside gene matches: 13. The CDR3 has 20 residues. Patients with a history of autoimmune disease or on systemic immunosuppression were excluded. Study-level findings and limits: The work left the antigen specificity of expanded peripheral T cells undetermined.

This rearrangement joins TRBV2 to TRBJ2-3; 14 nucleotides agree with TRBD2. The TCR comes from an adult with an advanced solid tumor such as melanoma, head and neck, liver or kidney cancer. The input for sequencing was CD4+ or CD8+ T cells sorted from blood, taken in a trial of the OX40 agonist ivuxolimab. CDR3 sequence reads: CASSRSPTSGGGSSTDTQYF. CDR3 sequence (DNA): TGTGCCAGCAGTCGTTCCCCGACTAGCGGGGGGGGGTCTAGCACAGATACGCAGTATTTT.